Listed here are 6 T cell receptor beta chains from one sample, sequenced in a study of identical twins. TCRdb itself ran the 5' RACE reads through MiXCR, one entry per CDR3 protein. The data show some 660,000 distinct CDR3 sequences, over 8.5% seen once. These data are also associated with another study on yellow fever vaccine responses in identical twins.

The sequenced material came from PBMCs. All receptors derive from a woman under 30 in good health.

This clonotype was observed at least ten times. This rearrangement joins TRBV3-1 to TRBJ2-1, with 12 positions matching TRBD2. CDR1 is LGHDT, CDR2 YNNKEL, per germline (reference sequence). CDR3 length: 17 amino acids. J was trimmed by 6 bases and V by 1 base; bases with no gene match: 7. The CDR3 spells CASSQAPSGGAGNEQFF. In nucleotides, the CDR3 is TGTGCCAGCAGCCAAGCCCCTAGCGGGGGGGCAGGCAATGAGCAGTTCTTC.

The gene calls are TRBV6-4 and TRBJ2-7; 8 positions match TRBD2. CDR3 length equals 14 residues. Germline V CDR1 and CDR2: MRHNA, SNTAGT. V lost 6 bases and J lost 4; bases outside the gene matches: 8. The CDR3 sequence: CASRPDSGTYEQYF. The CDR3, as DNA: TGTGCCAGCAGACCCGATAGCGGGACATACGAGCAGTACTTC.

This clonotype was counted ten times or more. CDR3 coding DNA: TGCAGCGTTGAGCGGGAGGGGGCAGATACGCAGTATTTT. Residues: CSVEREGADTQYF. The chain carries TRBV29-1 and TRBJ2-3, with 9 bases matching TRBD2. J lost 4 bases, V lost 3 bases, and 2 bases had no gene match. The CDR3 is 13 residues long. Germline CDR1 reads SQVTM; CDR2 reads ANQGSEA.

The table lists this clonotype with a few counts. The chain joins TRBV30 to TRBJ2-1; no clear D. V shed 5 bases and J shed 6 bases, with 8 bases lying between them. The CDR3 runs 11 residues. Germline values: CDR1 GTSNPN, CDR2 SVGIG (reference sequence). The CDR3: CAWEVVNEQFF. In DNA, the CDR3 is TGTGCCTGGGAGGTCGTCAATGAGCAGTTCTTC. Full variable domain (rest looked up from reference TRBV30 and TRBJ2-1): SQTIHQWPATLVQPVGSPLSLECTVEGTSNPNLYWYRQAAGRGLQLLFYSVGIGQISSEVPQNLSASRPQDRQFILSSKKLLLSDSGFYLCAWEVVNEQFFGPGTRLTVL.

The gene calls are TRBV18 and TRBJ1-1, with D perhaps matching TRBD1 (6 bases). Germline V lookup: CDR1 KGHSH, CDR2 LQKENI. The CDR3 has 12 residues. V lost 4 bases and J 6 bases, leaving 9 bases between the germline ends. DNA of the CDR3: TGTGCCAGCTCACTTGCAGGGGCTGAAGCTTTCTTT. This sequence encodes CASSLAGAEAFF. Based on the CDR3 plus reference TRBV18 and TRBJ1-1, the full variable domain is NAGVMQNPRHLVRRRGQEARLRCSPMKGHSHVYWYRQLPEEGLKFMVYLQKENIIDESGMPKERFSAEFPKEGPSILRIQQVVRGDSAAYFCASSLAGAEAFFGQGTRLTVV.

The genes are TRBV5-1 and TRBJ2-7, with no clear D. Trimming stripped 4 bases from V and 3 bases from J, with 11 bases between. The CDR3 runs 13 residues. From germline, CDR1 is SGHRS and CDR2 YFSETQ. For the CDR3, the DNA is TGCGCCAGCAGCCCGGAAGGTGTCTACGAGCAGTACTTC. It yields the protein CASSPEGVYEQYF.